The 5 T cell receptor beta chains given below trace back to one sample, sequenced in a study of cytomegalovirus exposure and HLA in healthy donors. Researchers ran the PCR with 60 Vbeta and 13 Jbeta primers. TCRdb's copy holds only in-frame clones and misses some; the assay was immunoSEQ multiplex PCR. Here the sample table reports 150,000 or so clones. Sequencing was done on a sample of PBMCs. These TCRs come from a middle-aged woman in good health and CMV-seropositive.

This chain joins TRBV19 and TRBJ2-5; D might be TRBD1 (8 bases). V was pared by 6 bases and J by 3 bases, with 14 bases between. The CDR3 covers 14 residues. In germline, CDR1 is LNHDA, CDR2 SQIVND (reference sequence). The CDR3 bases are TGTGCCAGTAGCCGACAGGGGAGGGAAGAGACCCAGTACTTC. It codes for CASSRQGREETQYF.

The chain couples TRBV7-3 to TRBJ2-5, with TRBD1 as a possible D gene (6 bases). Near its end, the DNA agrees better with TRBJ2-7, so the J call may be wrong. CDR1 is SGHTA and CDR2 is FQGTGA in the germline V gene. This CDR3 spans 14 amino acids. For the CDR3, the DNA is TGTGCCAGCAGCTCTTCGGGACACGTCCACGAGCAGTACTTC. Translation: CASSSSGHVHEQYF.

The genes are TRBV15 and TRBJ1-3; D remains ambiguous. Trimming shortened V by 0 bases and J by 2 bases, and 11 bases separated the two germline ends. The CDR3 has 16 residues. Germline CDR1 reads LNHNV; CDR2 reads YYDKDF (reference sequence). The CDR3 DNA sequence: TGTGCCACCAGCAGAGATAACCGCGGGACTGGAAACACCATATATTTT. This translates into CATSRDNRGTGNTIYF. Drawing the rest from reference TRBV15 and TRBJ1-3, the complete variable domain is DAMVIQNPRYQVTQFGKPVTLSCSQTLNHNVMYWYQQKSSQAPKLLFHYYDKDFNNEADTPDNFQSRRPNTSFCFLDIRSPGLGDTAMYLCATSRDNRGTGNTIYFGEGSWLTVV.

CDR3 sequence: CASSQSPAGGRGSNQPQHF. CDR3 DNA sequence: TGCGCCAGCAGCCAAAGTCCGGCCGGTGGCAGGGGAAGCAATCAGCCCCAGCATTTT. V is TRBV4-1 and J is TRBJ1-5; maybe TRBD1 (6 bases). V was pared by 2 bases and J by 1 base, with 21 bases between. Germline V gene sequence: CDR1 MGHRA, CDR2 YSYEKL. This CDR3 has 19 amino acids.

This sequence joins TRBV27 and TRBJ2-7; the match to TRBD2 covers 10 bases. Per the germline V gene, CDR1 is MNHEY and CDR2 is SMNVEV (reference sequence). Unmatched junction bases numbered 5, after V lost 6 bases and J lost 3 bases. The CDR3 totals 14 residues. The CDR3 DNA reads TGTGCCAGCAGGGAGCGGGAGGGCTTCTACGAGCAGTACTTC. Its protein is CASREREGFYEQYF.